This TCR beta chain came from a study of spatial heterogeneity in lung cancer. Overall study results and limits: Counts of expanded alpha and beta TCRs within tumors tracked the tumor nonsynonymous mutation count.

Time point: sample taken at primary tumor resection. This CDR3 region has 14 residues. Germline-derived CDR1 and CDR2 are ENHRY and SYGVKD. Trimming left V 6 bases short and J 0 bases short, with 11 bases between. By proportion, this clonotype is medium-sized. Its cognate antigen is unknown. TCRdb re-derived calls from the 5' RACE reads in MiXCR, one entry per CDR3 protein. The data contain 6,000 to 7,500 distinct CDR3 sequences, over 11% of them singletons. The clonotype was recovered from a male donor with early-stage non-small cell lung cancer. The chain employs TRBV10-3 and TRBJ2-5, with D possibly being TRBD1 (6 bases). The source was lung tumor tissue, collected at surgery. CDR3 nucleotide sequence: TGTGCCATCAGGGGGGCTTCAAACCAAGAGACCCAGTACTTC. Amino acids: CAIRGASNQETQYF.